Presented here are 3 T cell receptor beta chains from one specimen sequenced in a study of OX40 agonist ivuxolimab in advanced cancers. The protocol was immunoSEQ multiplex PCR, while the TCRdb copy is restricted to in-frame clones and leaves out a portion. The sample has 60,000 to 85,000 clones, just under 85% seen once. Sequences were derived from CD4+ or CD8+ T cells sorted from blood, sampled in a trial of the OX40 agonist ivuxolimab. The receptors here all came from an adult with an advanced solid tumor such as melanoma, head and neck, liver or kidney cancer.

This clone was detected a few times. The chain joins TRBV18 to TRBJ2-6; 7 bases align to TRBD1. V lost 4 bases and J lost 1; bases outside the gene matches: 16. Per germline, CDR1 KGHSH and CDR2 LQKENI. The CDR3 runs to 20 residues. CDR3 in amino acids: CASSRPLGQRSWSGANVLTF. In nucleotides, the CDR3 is TGTGCCAGCTCACGTCCTTTGGGACAGCGTAGCTGGTCTGGGGCCAACGTCCTGACTTTC.

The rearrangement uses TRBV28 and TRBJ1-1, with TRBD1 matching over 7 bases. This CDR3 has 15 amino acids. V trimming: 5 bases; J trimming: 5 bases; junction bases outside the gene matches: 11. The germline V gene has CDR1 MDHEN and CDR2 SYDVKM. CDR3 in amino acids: CASSAAGGTGTEAFF. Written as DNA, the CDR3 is TGTGCCAGCAGTGCTGCAGGGGGGACGGGGACTGAAGCTTTCTTT. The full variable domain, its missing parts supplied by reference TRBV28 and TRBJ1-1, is DVKVTQSSRYLVKRTGEKVFLECVQDMDHENMFWYRQDPGLGLRLIYFSYDVKMKEKGDIPEGYSVSREKKERFSLILESASTNQTSMYLCASSAAGGTGTEAFFGQGTRLTVV.

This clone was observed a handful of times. The CDR3: CACMTRGGYGYTF. The CDR3 nucleotides are TGTGCCTGTATGACCCGAGGGGGCTATGGCTACACCTTC. The rearrangement joins TRBV28 to TRBJ1-2; a weak D match, TRBD1 (6 bases). CDR3 size: 13 residues. Germline V lookup: CDR1 MDHEN, CDR2 SYDVKM. Trimming took 11 bases from V and 4 from J, leaving 17 bases between them.